The clone carrying this TCR beta chain has just one count. Its antigen is unidentified. The V end lost 2 bases, the J end lost 4 bases, and 7 bases lay between the germline ends. Germline loops: CDR1 SGHDT, CDR2 YYEEEE. This CDR3 is built from 12 residues. The PCR used 60 Vbeta and 13 Jbeta primers. Profiling relied on immunoSEQ multiplex PCR, and the TCRdb table lists in-frame clones only, not all of them. The sample records about 180,000 clones, about 83% being singletons. This sample was taken from a study of cytomegalovirus exposure and HLA in healthy donors. Overall study findings and caveats: Productive rates of about 90% or about 30% were seen for most TCR beta V segments in an earlier analysis. Cytomegalovirus association was listed for 164 TCR beta chains. From TCR beta sequences, most subjects' HLA-A and HLA-B alleles were reportedly predicted accurately.

Donors consisted of healthy bone marrow donors. Sequenced: PBMCs. V gene TRBV5-6 combines with J gene TRBJ2-7; no reliable D call. The sequence came from a girl aged 10 to 17 in good health and CMV-seropositive. For the CDR3, the DNA is TGTGCCAGCAGCTTAACAGAGTACGAGCAGTACTTC. Translating gives CASSLTEYEQYF.